A single sample gave rise to the 6 T cell receptor beta chains below, sequenced in a study of cytomegalovirus exposure and HLA in healthy donors. With 60 Vbeta and 13 Jbeta primers, the PCR was carried out. The repertoire was sequenced with immunoSEQ multiplex PCR; TCRdb's copy has only in-frame clones and lacks some. Of hundreds of thousands of clones in the sample, about 90% were seen once. The sequenced sample consisted of PBMCs. The receptors were sampled from a woman aged 18 to 35 in good health and CMV-seronegative.

The rearrangement uses TRBV5-4 and TRBJ1-1; D perhaps matches TRBD1 (6 bases). There are 14 residues in the CDR3. Per the germline V gene, CDR1 is SGHNT and CDR2 is YYREEE (reference sequence). V was clipped by 4 bases and J by 4 bases, with 14 bases between them. In DNA, the CDR3 is TGTGCCAGCAGCGATGGGGGCTACGCCACTGAAGCTTTCTTT. Encoded protein: CASSDGGYATEAFF.

About this clone: The sample carries other DNA sequences with the same CDR3. The chain carries TRBV9 and TRBJ2-7; TRBD2 aligns across 7 bases. The J segment lost 2 bases and the V segment lost 0 bases, leaving 2 bases of the junction unmatched. Germline lookup yields CDR1 SGDLS and CDR2 YYNGEE. The CDR3 extends over 14 amino acids. CDR3: CASSVAGGPYEQYF. The CDR3 DNA follows: TGTGCCAGCAGCGTAGCGGGGGGACCCTACGAGCAGTACTTC.

J is TRBJ2-7 and V is TRBV7-2, with a weak D call TRBD1 (6 bases). The CDR3 contains 15 residues. Germline values: CDR1 SGHTA, CDR2 FQGNSA. Trimming stripped 7 bases from V and 4 bases from J, with 20 bases between. The DNA for the CDR3 is TGTGCCAGCACAAAAGAAGCAGGGGCTCGGTACGAGCAGTACTTC. Its translation is CASTKEAGARYEQYF.

The CDR3 DNA sequence: TGCGCCAGCAGCTTGGTAGGGGCGAACACTGAAGCTTTCTTT. This encodes CASSLVGANTEAFF. The chain joins TRBV5-1 to TRBJ1-1; weak D call: TRBD1 (5 bases). Germline assignment: CDR1 SGHRS and CDR2 YFSETQ. The CDR3 runs 14 residues. The V end lost 0 bases, the J end lost 1 base, and 7 bases lay between the germline ends.

This clone was counted a single time. The chain carries TRBV27 and TRBJ2-7; maybe TRBD1 (5 bases). The CDR3 loop spans 16 amino acids. Trimming shortened V by 4 bases and J by 2 bases, and 18 bases separated the two germline ends. Germline V gene lookup returns CDR1 MNHEY and CDR2 SMNVEV (reference sequence). CDR3 bases: TGTGCCAGCAGTTCAGGCGGCGATGGCAGGGCCTACGAGCAGTACTTC. The encoded protein is CASSSGGDGRAYEQYF.

The chain combines TRBV10-3 with TRBJ2-2; a weak D match, TRBD2 (5 bases). The germline V gene encodes CDR1 ENHRY and CDR2 SYGVKD. The V and J ends lost 4 bases and 4 bases respectively, with 16 bases between them. The CDR3 has 16 residues. The CDR3 region is CAISVSPLATTGELFF. The CDR3 coding sequence is TGTGCCATCAGTGTGTCACCTCTAGCCACCACCGGGGAGCTGTTTTTT.